This TCR beta chain was observed in a study of blood T cells in healthy people across ages. This clonotype was found a few times. A sample-barcoded 5' primer and a J-beta primer mix were used in a second PCR of roughly 7 to 11 cycles. TCRdb ran MiXCR on the 5' RACE reads and lists one entry per CDR3 protein. The sample records about a million distinct CDR3 sequences, 45% to 60% being singletons. The CDR3 is 17 amino acids. J gave up 2 bases and V 4 bases, and 11 bases lay outside the gene matches. Per germline, CDR1 MGHRA and CDR2 YSYEKL. Sequenced sample: blood. The TCR was taken from a woman aged 55-70 years in good health. This chain connects TRBV4-1 to TRBJ1-2; 9 positions match TRBD1. The CDR3 loop is CASSRAGTGTGNYGYTF. The CDR3 coding sequence is TGCGCCAGCAGCCGAGCTGGGACAGGGACCGGGAACTATGGCTACACCTTC.